This TCR beta chain was sequenced during a study of cytomegalovirus exposure and HLA in healthy donors (TCRdb year 2017). About the study as a whole: An earlier analysis of some 550 of the donors reported 250 to 300 Gb of sequence data and approximately 110 million unique TCR beta sequences from some 180 million T cells. Among roughly 400 genotyped donors of the cohort, an average of approximately 230,000 unique TCR beta nucleotide sequences were sequenced per donor, roughly a sixth of them non-productive. In a later genetic analysis, genome-wide SNP genotypes for about 65% of the roughly 700 donors were used, and that subset was treated as a discovery cohort. All discovery cohort repertoires had been generated using a single sequencing platform. Alongside the repertoire data, information on donor age, sex, ethnicity and CMV serostatus was compiled. HLA typing included class I and class II loci at four-digit resolution. The study aimed to test whether signatures of past pathogen exposure could be identified by cataloging public T cell receptors. An early release that covered 640 HLA-typed donors contained approximately 300 gigabases of sequencing data and roughly 84 million unique TCR sequences. In addition to the first cohort of 666 subjects, a separate validation cohort of approximately 130 different subjects was used. Using immunosequencing, the study profiled T cell repertoires from about 650 subjects and related those repertoires to cytomegalovirus serostatus. Typing coverage varied by locus: roughly 620-630 donors for A, B, C, DRB1 and DQB1; approximately 500 for DQA1; approximately 570 for DPA1; around 490 for DPB1. Of the 300 to 500 genotyped donors, less than 85% were placed in the genetic ancestry cluster associated with self-reported Caucasian donors. To predict cytomegalovirus infection status, the study combined high-throughput TCR immunosequencing, statistical association of individual TCRs with disease status, and machine learning. In the later analysis, no new phenotypic data were used to find candidate immune exposures; instead, reliance was placed on TCR beta sequences and their occurrence across donors. In a later analysis, previously published TCR beta repertoires from several hundred donors were re-analyzed and high-resolution HLA genotyping was added so that TCR occurrence patterns could be studied. An earlier analysis of approximately 640 of the donors applied high-throughput TCR beta sequencing to assess whether each TCR beta V gene segment acted as functional or pseudogenic. Because of strong linkage in the cohort, roughly five DR-DQ haplotypes were treated as single units for association and clustering.

CDR1 and CDR2 were assigned from the germline V gene as SGHAT and FQNNGV. The CDR3 covers 15 residues, taking in both the cysteine and the phenylalanine. Only CDR3 DNA is held: 45 bases, read in frame from base 1. The cohort consisted of 600 or so healthy bone marrow donors. At the time of sampling, all cohort members were nominally healthy, though unrecorded immune exposures were likely present. The donor was CMV seronegative and was included in the group of 352 seronegative cohort members. Each donor provided a peripheral blood sample, and peripheral blood mononuclear cells were used for TCR beta sequencing. The Qiagen DNeasy Blood Extraction Kit was used to extract genomic DNA from the blood cell samples. Worth noting for this clone: The antigen it binds to is not known. Base qualities are not at hand, and no much larger clone is one base apart.

The study at large found these results: In a later analysis, several top co-occurrence clusters were reported to appear linked to parvovirus B19, influenza, CMV and Epstein-Barr virus. A further reported finding was that TCR beta sequences accurately predicted the HLA-A and HLA-B alleles for most subjects in the first cohort. Because counts were too low, under 20 rarely observed V segments, including chromosome 9 orphons, were left out of the earlier analysis of about 500 of the donors. The classifier was reported to diagnose cytomegalovirus status with high specificity and sensitivity in both the original and validation cohorts. This cohort had only TCR beta chains sequenced, and the lack of alpha or paired-chain data limited which features could be detected. An earlier analysis of some 590 of the donors showed that most TCR beta V segments appeared in productive rearrangements either about 90% or about 30% of the time, which broadly matched IMGT annotations. The study listed 150 to 200 TCR beta chains as associated with cytomegalovirus. The presence/absence analyses assumed that sequencing depth was roughly uniform across donors, and that assumption may not be true. While some public TCRs were present in many individuals, most TCR sequences turned up only very rarely across donors. HLA typing was unavailable for some donors at each locus, so association tests used only the typed subset. According to a later analysis, TCR association rates differed among HLA loci, with DRB1 alleles showing the most associated TCRs and HLA-C alleles showing the fewest. The sequencing pipeline was judged likely to have produced a cluster of highly shared sequence variants as a technical artifact. The 87-base-pair reads could not distinguish some IMGT-functional V segments, including TRBV6-2 and TRBV6-3, so those segments were excluded. CMV serostatus was the only immune exposure information available for the cohort. According to a later analysis, most CMV-associated TCR beta chains appeared to be HLA-restricted, and the HLA associations seemed to be driven largely by CMV exposure. When HLA alleles, especially DR and DQ, strongly co-occurred, TCR associations were difficult to assign to individual alleles. In a later analysis, around 17,000 TCR beta sequences were associated with specific HLA alleles at a false discovery rate of 0.05. The authors suggested that the approach could potentially be extended to other disease states and immunological phenotypes. In a later genetic analysis, a missense DCLRE1C variant was associated with V-gene and J-gene trimming of TCR beta chains, and the association was replicated in an independent cohort. Three of the identified cytomegalovirus-associated TCR beta chains were confirmed in vitro to be specific for cytomegalovirus antigens. Compared with equally common non-associated chains, HLA-associated TCR beta chains in a later analysis were more clonally expanded and had lower generation probabilities. Linkage disequilibrium might explain the correlated functional status among segregating V segments, but an unknown experimental factor could not be ruled out. A later genetic analysis reported fewer N-insertions in productive TCRs among donors in an Asian-associated ancestry cluster than the roughly 700-donor mean.

The receptor library was made with the immunoSEQ multiplex PCR assay. The multiplex PCR relied on a mix of 60 forward primers for TCR Vbeta segments and 13 reverse primers for TCR Jbeta segments. The CDR3 region of rearranged TCR beta genes was amplified from genomic DNA with a multiplex PCR assay. Amplified TCR beta libraries were sequenced as 87-base-pair reads on the Illumina HiSeq System. Per the source publication's procedure: In a later analysis, tens of millions of unique TCR beta chains were counted across the 500 to 850 repertoires, and some 10 million of these chains were shared by at least two donors. To remove PCR and sequencing errors, raw reads were error-corrected and collapsed into unique sequences using a nearest-neighbor algorithm that merged closely related sequences. Alignment of CDR3 sequences to IMGT reference sequences was used to assign V, D and J gene segments. For a sequence to be retained, a match of at least six nucleotides to both a V gene segment and a J gene segment was required. A rearrangement was called productive if the CDR3 had no stop codons and remained in frame with V and J, and every other rearrangement was called non-productive. Following IMGT convention, CDR3 was defined as the stretch from the second conserved V-encoded cysteine to the conserved J-encoded phenylalanine. The earlier analysis of a few hundred of the donors excluded sequences that lacked an unambiguous match to a single V gene segment. An earlier analysis of 450 to 650 of the donors called V segments functional above 56.7% productive rearrangements and segregating when the between-donor standard deviation exceeded 5%. To diagnose cytomegalovirus status from the catalog of TCR beta chain sequences, a statistical classification framework was built. V and J gene assignment, in a later analysis, came from comparing TCR nucleotide sequences with IMGT/GENE-DB human TR gene sequences. In a later analysis, CDR3 sequences and most-parsimonious VDJ recombination scenarios were assigned using the TCRdist pipeline. In a later analysis, each TCR beta chain was defined by its CDR3 amino acid sequence together with its V-gene family, and reads lacking a unique V-gene family were excluded. A later analysis removed 600 or so highly shared, low-generation-probability nucleotide sequences to deal with suspected cross-contamination and a sequencing artifact. For each public chain, a later analysis derived a clonal expansion index from normalized ranks of inferred template counts within each repertoire. In a later analysis, generation probabilities were computed using a VDJ recombination model fitted to out-of-frame rearrangements, and the results were checked against IGoR. In a later analysis, TCR-TCR, TCR-HLA and TCR-CMV co-occurrence was scored with hypergeometric tests, and a repertoire-size bias correction was applied to TCR pairs. To estimate false discovery rates, a later analysis permuted the HLA or CMV assignments 20 times. In a later analysis, co-occurring TCRs were grouped with DBSCAN, and TCRdist sequence similarity was added when clustering was performed within HLA-allele-positive subsets. Co-occurrence clustering excluded repertoires with fewer than 30,000 or more than 120,000 public chains, plus five with anomalous nucleotide sharing. Imported from immuneACCESS, the table was reduced by TCRdb to in-frame sequences with V and J called. These copies leave out some clones; in studies compared against another copy, an unresolved V gene accounts for under half, and the cause of the remainder is not known. The V and J calls and clone size are taken from that table; D and trimming were inferred from the DNA. This sample is represented by about 120,000 clones; under 90% of them were singletons. 2% to 2.5% of the sample is in the top ten clones.

The sample comprised PBMCs. This clonotype originated in a woman between 35 and 50 years old in good health and CMV-seronegative. The rearrangement joined TRBV11-2 to TRBJ2-5; TRBD2 might be the D gene, on 6 matching bases. With the DNA end fitting TRBJ2-7 better, the J assignment may be wrong. CDR3 sequence: CASSVGGARTYEQYF. The DNA sequence reads TGTGCCAGCAGCGTCGGCGGGGCCAGGACCTACGAGCAGTACTTC.